This TCR beta chain was identified in a study of cytomegalovirus exposure and HLA in healthy donors. Looking at the study overall: Of all 398 donors who were genotyped, about 80% belonged to the Caucasian-associated ancestry cluster.

Study-level points and caveats: There was a cluster of highly shared sequence variants that was likely a sequencing artifact. One variant, a missense change in DCLRE1C, was linked in a later analysis to TCR beta V- and J-gene trimming.

Amplification used 60 Vbeta primers and 13 Jbeta primers. Sequenced by immunoSEQ multiplex PCR; TCRdb stores in-frame clones only, minus some. This table has 130,000 to 150,000 clones, less than 85% appearing once. Each donor was nominally healthy when sampled (though unrecorded immune exposures were likely). Germline assignment: CDR1 MDHEN and CDR2 SYDVKM. The CDR3 has 13 residues. V lost 6 bases, J lost 0 bases, and 9 bases lay in between. For this clone: The antigen is undetermined.

The source material was PBMCs. The rearrangement joins TRBV28 to TRBJ2-7; a possible D gene is TRBD1 (6 bases). The receptor comes from a man aged 18 to 30 in good health and CMV-seropositive. CDR3 protein: CASRGDISYEQYF. The CDR3 nucleotides are TGTGCCAGCAGGGGGGACATCTCCTACGAGCAGTACTTC.